One sample yielded the 28 T cell receptor beta chains listed below, sequenced in a study of identical twins. One entry per CDR3 protein results from TCRdb running MiXCR on the 5' RACE reads. Of under 1 million distinct CDR3 sequences listed, around 12% are singletons. A further study also used this sample, focusing on yellow fever vaccine responses in identical twins.

The sample was PBMCs. The receptors here all came from a young woman in good health.

This chain joins TRBV2 and TRBJ2-1; 11 bases line up with TRBD2. Trimming cost V 9 bases and J 0 bases; bases outside gene matches: 10. Germline assignment: CDR1 SNHLY and CDR2 FYNNEI. The CDR3 extends over 17 amino acids. This CDR3 reads CASSGLAAYSSYNEQFF. The CDR3, as DNA: TGTGCCAGTTCGGGACTAGCGGCCTACAGCTCCTACAATGAGCAGTTCTTC.

This clonotype was seen only a few times. This chain connects TRBV6-1 to TRBJ2-2, with D perhaps assigned TRBD1 or TRBD2 (5 bases each). Trimming stripped 7 bases from V and 4 bases from J, with 22 bases between. CDR3 length: 17 residues. Per the germline V gene, CDR1 is MNHNS and CDR2 is SASEGT. The CDR3, as DNA: TGTGCCAGCAATAGGTACCCCAGAGGGGTGAGCACCGGGGAGCTGTTTTTT. Translated: CASNRYPRGVSTGELFF.

This clonotype occurred many times. J is TRBJ2-3 and V is TRBV12-3 or TRBV12-4; TRBD2 might be the D (6 bases). The CDR3 extends over 17 amino acids. V shed 0 bases and J shed 0 bases, with 13 bases lying between them. In nucleotides, the CDR3 is TGTGCCAGCAGTTTAGCTTTTTCGGGAGCTAGCACAGATACGCAGTATTTT. Protein: CASSLAFSGASTDTQYF.

This clonotype was recorded many times. The CDR3 loop is CASSRQEQFF. The DNA for the CDR3 is TGTGCCAGCAGCCGACAAGAGCAGTTCTTC. The rearrangement joins TRBV7-9 to TRBJ2-1; D gene uncertain. The V gene's germline CDR1 is SEHNR and CDR2 FQNEAQ (reference sequence). The CDR3 is 10 residues long. Trimming took off 5 bases at V and 10 bases at J, with 6 bases between the two ends.

The chain is built from TRBV29-1 and TRBJ2-1; TRBD2 aligns across 7 bases. Germline CDR1 SQVTM, CDR2 ANQGSEA. The CDR3 has 20 residues. Trimming cost V 4 bases and J 3 bases; bases outside gene matches: 24. The CDR3 nucleotides read TGCAGCGTTGTTCATCCCGTGCGGGGGAGCCAACTAAGATTCTACAATGAGCAGTTCTTC. Protein: CSVVHPVRGSQLRFYNEQFF.

The chain combines TRBV5-1 with TRBJ1-1; 7 nucleotides align to TRBD1. The CDR3 runs 17 residues. CDR1 is SGHRS, CDR2 YFSETQ, per germline. Losses at the gene ends were 4 bases for V and 0 bases for J; bases not matched to a gene: 12. The DNA of the CDR3 is TGCGCCAGCAGCCTGGGCCACCAGGGGGACCTGAACACTGAAGCTTTCTTT. This sequence encodes CASSLGHQGDLNTEAFF.

The CDR3 sequence is CSVGGDREFQPQHF. The CDR3 DNA follows: TGCAGCGTTGGCGGTGACAGGGAATTTCAGCCCCAGCATTTT. The rearrangement links TRBV29-1 to TRBJ1-5; 7 bases match TRBD1. CDR1 and CDR2 from the germline V gene are SQVTM and ANQGSEA. Trimming removed 4 bases from V and 6 bases from J; junction bases left unmatched: 9. The CDR3 sequence is 14 residues long.

In this sample, this clonotype turned up a few times. This chain links TRBV20-1 with TRBJ2-7; TRBD2 matches 7 bases. From germline, CDR1 is DFQATT and CDR2 SNEGSKA (reference sequence). V trimming: 1 base; J trimming: 12 bases; junction bases outside the gene matches: 12. The CDR3 consists of 13 residues. The DNA for the CDR3 is TGCAGTGCTAGAGTTGGGGGGTCCCGCGGGGGGTACGTC. It codes for CSARVGGSRGGYV.

This clonotype showed up just a few times. The rearrangement joins TRBV14 to TRBJ1-2, with no clear D. The CDR3 loop spans 15 amino acids. V was shortened by 0 bases and J by 3 bases, with 11 bases between the two germline ends. Germline CDR1 and CDR2: SGHDN and FVKESK. As DNA, the CDR3 is TGTGCCAGCAGCCAAGATCCAACGGTCTACTATGGCTACACCTTC. Protein product: CASSQDPTVYYGYTF.

Many counts were recorded for this clonotype. The V gene is TRBV4-2, the J gene TRBJ2-7; D might be TRBD1 (5 bases). The CDR3 runs to 14 residues. Looked up from germline, CDR1 is LGHNA and CDR2 is YNFKEQ. Trimming removed 1 base at V and 3 bases at J, with 10 bases between. The CDR3 sequence: CASSQAQGSYEQYF. CDR3 bases: TGTGCCAGCAGCCAAGCCCAGGGTAGCTACGAGCAGTACTTC.

This clonotype came up a few times. V is TRBV6-5 and J is TRBJ2-7; D is perhaps TRBD1 (6 bases). Germline V gives CDR1 MNHEY, CDR2 SVGAGI. V was shortened by 4 bases and J by 3 bases, with 16 bases between the two germline ends. This CDR3 is built from 15 residues. Here the CDR3 reads CASSSQGRPFYEQYF. The CDR3 coding sequence is TGTGCCAGCAGTTCACAGGGACGTCCCTTCTACGAGCAGTACTTC.

The genes are TRBV9 and TRBJ2-7; D may be TRBD1 or TRBD2 (5 bases each). The CDR3 consists of 14 residues. Trimming pared 2 bases from V and 2 bases from J, leaving 11 bases between. CDR1 and CDR2 (germline): SGDLS, YYNGEE. CDR3 amino acids: CASSVQGVAYEQYF. The CDR3 DNA reads as TGTGCCAGCAGCGTTCAGGGAGTGGCCTACGAGCAGTACTTC.

This clonotype was seen a few times. This chain links TRBV20-1 with TRBJ2-7; TRBD1 aligns across 9 bases. Trimming at V came to 0 bases and at J to 5 bases, leaving 5 bases not matched to a gene. CDR3 length: 14 residues. Germline CDR1 and CDR2: DFQATT and SNEGSKA (reference sequence). The CDR3 bases are TGCAGTGCTAGAGAGGACAGGGGAATAGACGAGCAGTACTTC. The encoded protein is CSAREDRGIDEQYF.

This clonotype was detected only a few times. CDR3 sequence (DNA): TGTGCCAGCAGTTATCCTCAGTTGGAAGAGACCCAGTACTTC. Translation gives CASSYPQLEETQYF. The chain carries TRBV6-5 and TRBJ2-5; D not certain. The CDR3 is made up of 14 amino acids. V lost 3 bases and J lost 3, with 11 bases in between. Germline V gene sequence: CDR1 MNHEY, CDR2 SVGAGI.

A single count supports this clonotype. This sequence joins TRBV7-8 and TRBJ2-5, with TRBD1 matching 8 bases. J gave up 2 bases and V 5 bases, and 10 bases lay outside the gene matches. Per the germline V gene, CDR1 is SGHVS and CDR2 is FQNEAQ. This CDR3 comprises 16 residues. For the CDR3, the DNA is TGTGCCAGCAGCCCCTACCGGGACAGGAAACAAGAGACCCAGTACTTC. It codes for CASSPYRDRKQETQYF.

This clonotype occurred many times. V usage is TRBV10-3 and J usage is TRBJ1-4; D is unclear. V was clipped by 2 bases and J by 7 bases, with 8 bases between them. CDR1 and CDR2 (germline): ENHRY, SYGVKD. The length of the CDR3 is 13 residues. The CDR3 region has the DNA TGTGCCATCAGTGAGACGCCGCTTGAAAAACTGTTTTTT. It specifies CAISETPLEKLFF.

This clonotype was detected a few times. The chain couples TRBV24-1 to TRBJ2-5, with unresolved D. The CDR3 loop spans 16 amino acids. V lost 1 base, J lost 1 base, and 12 bases lay in between. Germline values: CDR1 KGHDR, CDR2 SFDVKD. As DNA, the CDR3 is TGTGCCACCAGTGATTTTCCAAGGCGGAGCCAAGAGACCCAGTACTTC. Encoded protein: CATSDFPRRSQETQYF.

The rearrangement joins TRBV15 to TRBJ2-7; D remains unclear. This CDR3 has 14 residues. The V and J ends lost 1 base and 4 bases respectively, with 11 bases between them. The germline V gene has CDR1 LNHNV and CDR2 YYDKDF (reference sequence). CDR3 loop: CATSRVQESYEQYF. CDR3 nucleotide sequence: TGTGCCACCAGCAGAGTGCAGGAATCATACGAGCAGTACTTC. The full variable domain, in which reference TRBV15 and TRBJ2-7 provide the parts outside the CDR3, is DAMVIQNPRYQVTQFGKPVTLSCSQTLNHNVMYWYQQKSSQAPKLLFHYYDKDFNNEADTPDNFQSRRPNTSFCFLDIRSPGLGDTAMYLCATSRVQESYEQYFGPGTRLTVT.

This clonotype was counted ten times or more. The chain carries TRBV12-3 or TRBV12-4 and TRBJ2-7; no firm D call. CDR3 length equals 13 residues. Between the trimmed V and J ends, which lost 1 base and 6 bases, there was a span of 10 bases. CDR3: CASSLVGWGEQYF. In DNA form, the CDR3 reads TGTGCCAGCAGTTTAGTAGGTTGGGGCGAGCAGTACTTC.

The chain combines TRBV7-9 with TRBJ2-7; possibly TRBD2 for D (7 bases). The V end lost 1 base, the J end lost 3 bases, and 13 bases lay between the germline ends. The germline CDR1 and CDR2 sequences are SEHNR and FQNEAQ (reference sequence). There are 15 residues in the CDR3. The CDR3 nucleotides read TGTGCCAGCAGCTTAGAGGGGGGGCCTTTCTACGAGCAGTACTTC. This sequence encodes CASSLEGGPFYEQYF.

This clonotype was counted at least ten times. The chain has TRBV20-1 and TRBJ1-6, with D perhaps matching TRBD1 (5 bases). Trimming cost V 1 base and J 7 bases, with 11 bases left between them. The CDR3 is 14 residues long. Germline values: CDR1 DFQATT, CDR2 SNEGSKA (reference sequence). The DNA for the CDR3 is TGCAGTGCTAGAGGGGGGTTTAAGAATTCACCCCTCCACTTT. Amino acids: CSARGGFKNSPLHF.

The chain uses TRBV20-1 and TRBJ2-3; possibly TRBD2 for D (5 bases). CDR1 DFQATT and CDR2 SNEGSKA come from the germline V gene (reference sequence). Trimming pared 3 bases from V and 2 bases from J, leaving 9 bases between. The CDR3 contains 13 residues. The CDR3 here is CSASARATDTQYF. The CDR3, as DNA: TGCAGTGCTAGTGCGCGGGCCACAGATACGCAGTATTTT.

This clonotype was seen at least ten times. The junction shows a germline mismatch at one end, possibly a read error. The gene calls are TRBV5-6 and TRBJ2-1; D possibly uses TRBD1 or TRBD2 (5 bases each). This CDR3 has 15 amino acids. Germline V lookup: CDR1 SGHDT, CDR2 YYEEEE. Written as DNA, the CDR3 is TGCGCCAGCAGCTTGGGACGGGGAGCCTACAATGAGCAGTTCTTC. Its protein product is CASSLGRGAYNEQFF. The full variable domain, its missing parts supplied by reference TRBV5-6 and TRBJ2-1, is DAGVTQSPTHLIKTRGQQVTLRCSPKSGHDTVSWYQQALGQGPQFIFQYYEEEERQRGNFPDRFSGHQFPNYSSELNVNALLLGDSALYLCASSLGRGAYNEQFFGPGTRLTVL.

There are a few counts of this clonotype. The chain couples TRBV5-1 to TRBJ2-4; 14 nucleotides match TRBD2. The CDR3 contains 18 residues. The germline CDR1 and CDR2 sequences are SGHRS and YFSETQ. The V gene end was trimmed by 0 bases and the J gene end by 6 bases; junction bases not matched to a gene: 8. The CDR3 bases are TGCGCCAGCAGCTTGGACGGGACTAGCGGGAGTTCGGGAAACATTCAGTACTTC. Amino acids: CASSLDGTSGSSGNIQYF.

V and J are TRBV6-1 and TRBJ2-3; no clear D. CDR3 length: 15 amino acids. Trimming stripped 3 bases from V and 2 bases from J, with 12 bases between. Germline V CDR1 and CDR2: MNHNS, SASEGT. CDR3 protein: CASSDTPTFTDTQYF. CDR3 coding DNA: TGTGCCAGCAGTGATACCCCCACCTTCACAGATACGCAGTATTTT.

This clonotype was observed many times. The chain's CDR3 is CASSQDRNEQYF. The CDR3 DNA sequence: TGTGCCAGCAGCCAAGACAGGAACGAGCAGTACTTC. The rearrangement joins TRBV7-9 to TRBJ2-7; perhaps TRBD1 as D (6 bases). The germline V gene has CDR1 SEHNR and CDR2 FQNEAQ (reference sequence). This CDR3 comprises 12 residues. Trimming took 5 bases from V and 5 from J, leaving 10 bases between them. The full variable domain, completed using reference TRBV7-9 and TRBJ2-7, is DTGVSQNPRHKITKRGQNVTFRCDPISEHNRLYWYRQTLGQGPEFLTYFQNEAQLEKSRLLSDRFSAERPKGSFSTLEIQRTEQGDSAMYLCASSQDRNEQYFGPGTRLTVT.

The rearrangement uses TRBV20-1 and TRBJ1-4, with D perhaps TRBD1 (5 bases). Germline CDR1 reads DFQATT; CDR2 reads SNEGSKA (reference sequence). This CDR3 is built from 14 residues. Trimming removed 6 bases at V and 7 bases at J, with 18 bases between. The CDR3 reads CSAKRRGDVEKLFF. In DNA, the CDR3 is TGCAGTGCCAAGAGACGGGGGGACGTTGAAAAACTGTTTTTT.

The chain uses TRBV4-2 and TRBJ2-5, with D possibly being TRBD2 (6 bases). The germline CDR1 and CDR2 sequences are LGHNA and YNFKEQ. Trimming took off 4 bases at V and 3 bases at J, with 12 bases between the two ends. This CDR3 comprises 14 residues. The CDR3 DNA reads as TGTGCCAGCAGCCGGGAGGCCCGGGAAGAGACCCAGTACTTC. Its protein product is CASSREAREETQYF.